This T cell receptor beta chain was recovered during a study of T cell repertoires in cytomegalovirus infection. Study-level information: Evidence of both CMV infection and a matching HLA type came from public TCR beta signatures.

The CDR3 loop spans 16 amino acids. Trimming took off 0 bases at V and 0 bases at J, with 12 bases between the two ends. CDR1 and CDR2 (germline): SGHVS, FQNEAQ. From the reads, TCRdb called clonotypes with MiXCR, one entry per CDR3 protein. The sample has about 890,000 distinct CDR3 sequences, less than 40% seen once; the top ten hold over 13%. Whole-study findings and limits: Totalled public TCR beta family frequency picked out people who carried CMV plus the relevant HLA. HLA-C-restricted CMV clonotypes gave the most frequent clonotype in two of eight donors.

Note on this clonotype: Its specificity is unknown.

Sequencing was performed on cultured CD8+ T cells from PBMCs, taken from culture after CMV antigen stimulation. The chain is built from TRBV7-8 and TRBJ2-7, with D hard to call. The clonotype was recovered from a human donor in good health (CMV status not recorded). Some clones in this sample may be carry-over from other donors' samples. The CDR3 loop is CASSLASESLSYEQYF. CDR3 DNA: TGTGCCAGCAGCTTAGCCTCCGAATCCCTCTCCTACGAGCAGTACTTC.